This T cell receptor (beta chain) originates from a study of blood T cell repertoires in COVID-19. About the study: The origin of the acute and convalescent COVID-19 samples was the United States, Italy and Spain. T cells, B-cell-depleted T cells, or PBMCs supplied cDNA or gDNA.

Under the authors' procedure: Scientists estimated how many nucleated cells there were by amplifying reference gene primers. This table comes from immunoSEQ multiplex PCR, and its TCRdb copy is limited to in-frame clones, with some not included. From that table come the V and J calls and clone size; the DNA was used to work out D and trimming. The sample contains some 40,000 clones, 88% of which appear only once. Germline CDR1 SGHRS, CDR2 YFSETQ. The length of the CDR3 is 15 residues. With 4 bases clipped from V and 7 bases from J, the junction kept 12 bases outside the gene matches. The specimen was peripheral blood. This chain uses TRBV5-1 with TRBJ2-7; 9 nucleotides align to TRBD1. The receptor comes from a man between 65 and 85 years old with acute or convalescent COVID-19. The CDR3 reads CASSTAGTGYGEQYF. CDR3 DNA: TGCGCCAGCAGCACCGCCGGGACAGGGTACGGGGAGCAGTACTTC.